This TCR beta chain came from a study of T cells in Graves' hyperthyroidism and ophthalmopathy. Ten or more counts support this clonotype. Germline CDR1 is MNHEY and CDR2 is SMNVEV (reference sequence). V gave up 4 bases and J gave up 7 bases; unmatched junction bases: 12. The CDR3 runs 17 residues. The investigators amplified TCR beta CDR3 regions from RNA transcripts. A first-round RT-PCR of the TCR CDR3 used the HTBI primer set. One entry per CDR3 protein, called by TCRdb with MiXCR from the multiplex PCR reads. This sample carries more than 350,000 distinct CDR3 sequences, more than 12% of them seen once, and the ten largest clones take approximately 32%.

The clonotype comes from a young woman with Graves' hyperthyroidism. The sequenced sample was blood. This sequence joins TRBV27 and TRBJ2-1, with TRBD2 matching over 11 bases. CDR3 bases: TGTGCCAGCAGTTCCCTCTTAGCGGGAGGGCCGGGGAATGAGCAGTTCTTC. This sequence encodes CASSSLLAGGPGNEQFF.